Below are 29 T cell receptor beta chains sequenced from a single sample in a study of T cell responses to AZD1222 COVID-19 vaccine. Libraries were prepared by immunoSEQ multiplex PCR; TCRdb keeps only in-frame clonotypes and omits some of them. The table includes 140,000 to 150,000 clones, roughly 91% detected once. The input for sequencing was peripheral blood, taken on day 0 of AZD1222 vaccination. These receptors came from an adult in good health.

This chain uses TRBV25-1 with TRBJ2-7, with D unresolved. This CDR3 spans 15 amino acids. V lost 5 bases and J lost 2, with 16 bases in between. CDR1 MGHDK and CDR2 SYGVNS come from the germline V gene. In nucleotides, the CDR3 is TGTGCCAGCAGTTCCTCACATCTGTTCGCCTACGAGCAGTACTTC. Translation: CASSSSHLFAYEQYF.

The chain recombines TRBV6-4 with TRBJ1-1; TRBD1 is a possible D gene (6 bases). Trimming cost V 6 bases and J 4 bases, with 15 bases left between them. Germline CDR1 and CDR2: MRHNA and SNTAGT. CDR3 length equals 14 residues. CDR3 residues: CASSSGVAGTEAFF. CDR3 coding DNA: TGTGCCAGCAGCTCAGGGGTGGCGGGCACTGAAGCTTTCTTT.

The chain joins TRBV12-3 or TRBV12-4 to TRBJ1-3; D is unresolved. Between the trimmed V and J ends, which lost 2 bases and 4 bases, there was a span of 6 bases. The CDR3 has 13 amino acids. The CDR3 is CASSLNQGNTIYF. The CDR3 DNA sequence: TGTGCCAGCAGTTTAAATCAGGGAAACACCATATATTTT.

CDR3 amino acids: CASSPERGTSTDTQYF. In DNA, the CDR3 is TGTGCCAGCAGCCCGGAGCGGGGGACATCCACAGATACGCAGTATTTT. V and J are TRBV7-9 and TRBJ2-3, with TRBD2 matching 8 bases. J was trimmed by 2 bases and V by 5 bases; bases with no gene match: 9. CDR1 and CDR2 from the germline V gene are SEHNR and FQNEAQ (reference sequence). This CDR3 has 16 residues.

V is TRBV7-2 and J is TRBJ1-2; 7 positions match TRBD1. V lost 1 base to trimming and J lost 0 bases; unmatched junction nucleotides: 8. Germline V gene lookup returns CDR1 SGHTA and CDR2 FQGNSA. This CDR3 comprises 17 residues. CDR3 bases: TGTGCCAGCAGCTTAGGGTTACGGAGGGGGCCTAACTATGGCTACACCTTC. It is translated as CASSLGLRRGPNYGYTF. The full variable domain, rest sourced from reference TRBV7-2 and TRBJ1-2, is GAGVSQSPSNKVTEKGKDVELRCDPISGHTALYWYRQSLGQGLEFLIYFQGNSAPDKSGLPSDRFSAERTGGSVSTLTIQRTQQEDSAVYLCASSLGLRRGPNYGYTFGSGTRLTVV.

This clone was seen just once. This chain connects TRBV6-5 to TRBJ2-7; the D is unclear. Germline-derived CDR1 and CDR2 are MNHEY and SVGAGI. The CDR3 length is 15 residues. With 0 bases removed from V and 2 bases from J, the gap between germline ends came to 11 bases. CDR3 in amino acids: CASSYSFISTYEQYF. In DNA, the CDR3 is TGTGCCAGCAGTTACTCCTTTATTTCGACCTACGAGCAGTACTTC.

This clone is a singleton in its sample. The genes are TRBV7-2 and TRBJ1-1, with TRBD1 as a possible D gene (5 bases). CDR3 length: 16 amino acids. The V gene's germline CDR1 is SGHTA and CDR2 FQGNSA. The V and J ends lost 5 bases and 0 bases respectively, with 16 bases between them. The DNA for the CDR3 is TGTGCCAGCAGCCCCACGGGACGGCCCATGAACACTGAAGCTTTCTTT. This gives the protein CASSPTGRPMNTEAFF.

The table lists this clone with a count of one. The chain links TRBV2 to TRBJ1-6; D is perhaps TRBD1 (6 bases). The germline CDR1 and CDR2 sequences are SNHLY and FYNNEI. This CDR3 is 16 amino acids long. The germline V and J ends were trimmed by 7 bases and 7 bases, with 20 bases remaining between them. The CDR3 bases are TGTGCCAGCACGCGGATACAGGGAGTTTCAAATTCACCCCTCCACTTT. Protein product: CASTRIQGVSNSPLHF.

This clone was seen a handful of times. This sequence joins TRBV6-1 and TRBJ1-1; TRBD1 agrees at 8 bases. The CDR3 has 17 amino acids. V gave up 1 base and J gave up 11 bases; unmatched junction bases: 18. Germline CDR1 is MNHNS and CDR2 is SASEGT. CDR3 DNA sequence: TGTGCCAGCAGTGAAGAGGTTGGAGGACAGGGCGAGTACGGTGCTTTCTTT. It translates to CASSEEVGGQGEYGAFF.

V and J are TRBV15 and TRBJ2-7, with TRBD1 matching 7 bases. The germline V gene encodes CDR1 LNHNV and CDR2 YYDKDF (reference sequence). The CDR3 has 13 amino acids. The junction had 1 base not matched to a gene; V was cut back by 5 bases and J by 0 bases. The CDR3 here is CATSRDSSYEQYF. Here the CDR3 DNA reads TGTGCCACCAGCCGGGACAGCTCCTACGAGCAGTACTTC.

The chain is built from TRBV6-5 and TRBJ1-1, with D unclear. The V gene's germline CDR1 is MNHEY and CDR2 SVGAGI. The CDR3 has 14 amino acids. V was shortened by 7 bases and J by 6 bases, with 18 bases between the two germline ends. The CDR3 DNA reads as TGTGCCAGCACCTCCACGCGGATCCGTCCTGAAGCTTTCTTT. Translation gives CASTSTRIRPEAFF.

This clone has more than one count but fewer than ten. The chain recombines TRBV30 with TRBJ2-7; possible D gene TRBD2, 5 bases. This CDR3 contains 13 residues. Germline CDR1 and CDR2: GTSNPN and SVGIG (reference sequence). V was shortened by 1 base and J by 3 bases, with 10 bases between the two germline ends. CDR3 coding DNA: TGTGCCTGGAGTGGGGAGACGAACTACGAGCAGTACTTC. Its translation is CAWSGETNYEQYF. The variable domain in full, completed from reference TRBV30 and TRBJ2-7, reads SQTIHQWPATLVQPVGSPLSLECTVEGTSNPNLYWYRQAAGRGLQLLFYSVGIGQISSEVPQNLSASRPQDRQFILSSKKLLLSDSGFYLCAWSGETNYEQYFGPGTRLTVT.

The chain combines TRBV2 with TRBJ2-4; D call uncertain. V was trimmed by 7 bases and J by 0 bases, leaving 10 bases between them. CDR1 is SNHLY, CDR2 FYNNEI, per germline. The CDR3 length is 14 residues. CDR3 nucleotide sequence: TGTGCCAGCATATCGAGTGAAGCCAAAAACATTCAGTACTTC. Translating gives CASISSEAKNIQYF.

The sample holds one count of this clone. The rearrangement uses TRBV6-5 and TRBJ2-2; maybe TRBD1 (6 bases). CDR3 length equals 15 residues. Germline CDR1 reads MNHEY; CDR2 reads SVGAGI. V was trimmed by 2 bases and J by 1 base, leaving 8 bases between them. The CDR3 here is CASSYLTGNTGELFF. CDR3 DNA sequence: TGTGCCAGCAGTTACCTGACAGGGAACACCGGGGAGCTGTTTTTT.

The chain carries TRBV2 and TRBJ2-5; 8 nucleotides agree with TRBD2. The CDR3 covers 15 residues. The V gene's germline CDR1 is SNHLY and CDR2 FYNNEI. Trimming removed 7 bases from V and 7 bases from J; junction bases left unmatched: 14. The chain's CDR3 is CASTLSRSGDGTQYF. In DNA, the CDR3 is TGTGCCAGCACCCTTTCCCGTAGCGGGGATGGGACCCAGTACTTC.

Notes on this clone: The junction shows a germline mismatch at one end, possibly a read error. The chain employs TRBV27 and TRBJ1-4; D perhaps matches TRBD1 (5 bases). Germline CDR1 is MNHEY and CDR2 is SMNVEV (reference sequence). The CDR3 totals 13 residues. The CDR3 here is CASSLSGSEKLFF. CDR3 sequence (DNA): TGTGCCAGCAGTCTATCAGGGTCCGAAAAACTGTTTTTT. Together with reference TRBV27 and TRBJ1-4, the CDR3 gives the full variable domain: EAQVTQNPRYLITVTGKKLTVTCSQNMNHEYMSWYRQDPGLGLRQIYYSMNVEVTDKGDVPEGYKVSRKEKRNFPLILESPSPNQTSLYFCASSLSGSEKLFFGSGTQLSVL.

This clone was counted once. The genes are TRBV15 and TRBJ1-1, with D unresolved. Per germline, CDR1 LNHNV and CDR2 YYDKDF (reference sequence). Trimming left V 4 bases short and J 1 base short, with 1 base between. This CDR3 contains 11 residues. The CDR3 region is CATSKNTEAFF. The CDR3 DNA sequence: TGTGCCACCAGCAAGAACACTGAAGCTTTCTTT.

DNA of the CDR3: TGCGCCAGCAAGGTTCACCGGGACAGGAACACCGGGGAGCTGTTTTTT. It yields the protein CASKVHRDRNTGELFF. V gene TRBV10-1 combines with J gene TRBJ2-2, with TRBD1 matching over 7 bases. The CDR3 sequence is 16 residues long. CDR1 and CDR2 (germline): WNHNN, SYGVQD (reference sequence). With 7 bases clipped from V and 1 base from J, the junction kept 9 bases outside the gene matches.

V gene TRBV6-2 or TRBV6-3 combines with J gene TRBJ2-3, with D tentatively TRBD1 (6 bases). Germline values: CDR1 MNHEY, CDR2 SVGEGT. Trimming took off 5 bases at V and 4 bases at J, with 16 bases between the two ends. The CDR3 spans 15 residues. The CDR3, as DNA: TGTGCCAGCAGTCCCCACAGGGTACGGGCAGATACGCAGTATTTT. Protein: CASSPHRVRADTQYF.

This chain links TRBV10-3 with TRBJ1-4, with 7 positions matching TRBD1. This CDR3 comprises 15 residues. The germline gives CDR1 ENHRY, CDR2 SYGVKD. With V trimmed by 6 bases and J by 3 bases, 7 bases remained unmatched. CDR3 DNA sequence: TGTGCCATCAGCGTCAGGGGGGACCCTAATGAAAAACTGTTTTTT. Translation: CAISVRGDPNEKLFF.

The chain is built from TRBV3-1 (or the pseudogene TRBV3-2) and TRBJ1-1, with TRBD1 matching 8 bases. The CDR3 covers 17 residues. Per the germline V gene, CDR1 is LGHDT and CDR2 is YNNKEL (reference sequence). The V and J ends lost 0 bases and 6 bases, in that order; junction bases with no gene match: 12. As DNA, the CDR3 is TGTGCCAGCAGCCAAGAGGGGACAGGAGGGTTCCAACCTGAAGCTTTCTTT. Translation: CASSQEGTGGFQPEAFF.

The genes are TRBV5-5 and TRBJ2-1; D perhaps matches TRBD1 (6 bases). This CDR3 spans 15 amino acids. The germline V and J ends were trimmed by 6 bases and 2 bases, with 15 bases remaining between them. Germline V gene sequence: CDR1 SGHKS, CDR2 YYEKEE (reference sequence). Here the CDR3 reads CASTPDRSAYNEQFF. In DNA form, the CDR3 reads TGTGCCAGCACCCCAGACAGGTCCGCCTACAATGAGCAGTTCTTC.

This clone occurred once. The chain joins TRBV27 to TRBJ1-6, with D possibly TRBD1 on 6 matching bases. V lost 6 bases and J lost 6, with 6 bases in between. The CDR3 length is 12 residues. CDR1 and CDR2 from the germline V gene are MNHEY and SMNVEV (reference sequence). The CDR3 loop is CASRQGNSPLHF. In nucleotides, the CDR3 is TGTGCCAGCAGACAGGGTAATTCACCCCTCCACTTT.

Concerning this clone itself: Other DNA sequences of this sample code for an identical CDR3. The chain joins TRBV3-1 (or the pseudogene TRBV3-2) to TRBJ1-1; D may be TRBD1 (6 bases). Trimming left V 4 bases short and J 5 bases short, with 17 bases between. This CDR3 has 15 residues. Germline CDR1 is LGHDT and CDR2 is YNNKEL (reference sequence). For the CDR3, the DNA is TGTGCCAGCAGCCGAGGGGCCGGGGGCTATACTGAAGCTTTCTTT. It yields the protein CASSRGAGGYTEAFF.

The V call is TRBV6-5, the J call TRBJ2-1; D assignment may be TRBD1 or TRBD2 (5 bases each). Germline V gene lookup returns CDR1 MNHEY and CDR2 SVGAGI. Between the trimmed V and J ends, which lost 2 bases and 7 bases, there was a span of 6 bases. CDR3 length: 12 amino acids. Here the CDR3 reads CASSYGGNEQFF. CDR3 DNA: TGTGCCAGCAGTTACGGGGGTAATGAGCAGTTCTTC.

This chain connects TRBV27 to TRBJ2-1; D possibly corresponds to TRBD1 (5 bases). V was cut by 4 bases and J by 4 bases, with 14 bases left in between. The CDR3 contains 15 residues. In germline, CDR1 is MNHEY, CDR2 SMNVEV (reference sequence). The CDR3: CASSSTGTGYNEQFF. The DNA for the CDR3 is TGTGCCAGCAGTTCAACAGGTACGGGTTACAATGAGCAGTTCTTC.

The chain recombines TRBV6-1 with TRBJ2-1, with a weak D call TRBD2 (7 bases). The CDR3 has 13 amino acids. Germline CDR1 MNHNS, CDR2 SASEGT. V lost 0 bases, J lost 12 bases, and 12 bases lay in between. Here the CDR3 reads CASSEARRGAQFF. CDR3 DNA: TGTGCCAGCAGTGAAGCAAGACGGGGGGCGCAGTTCTTC.

This chain uses TRBV19 with TRBJ1-2; 7 positions match TRBD1. This CDR3 is built from 16 residues. Trimming removed 4 bases from V and 0 bases from J; junction bases left unmatched: 8. CDR1 is LNHDA, CDR2 SQIVND, per germline (reference sequence). The chain's CDR3 is CASSTGDREANYGYTF. CDR3 sequence (DNA): TGTGCCAGTAGTACCGGTGACAGGGAAGCTAACTATGGCTACACCTTC.

The chain couples TRBV7-3 to TRBJ2-5, with D tentatively TRBD2 (6 bases). The CDR3 loop spans 15 amino acids. V lost 4 bases to trimming and J lost 5 bases, with 17 bases between them. Germline V gene lookup returns CDR1 SGHTA and CDR2 FQGTGA. This CDR3 is CASSSTAGSGETQYF. In nucleotides, the CDR3 is TGTGCCAGCAGCTCAACGGCGGGGTCCGGGGAGACCCAGTACTTC.